These T cell receptor beta chains were read from a single sample in a study of T cell responses to AZD1222 COVID-19 vaccine. Only in-frame clones appear in the TCRdb table, and some are missing; sequencing was by immunoSEQ multiplex PCR. This table has some 120,000 clones, 88% appearing once. Sequenced here: peripheral blood, sampled on day 0 of AZD1222 vaccination. These receptor sequences come from an adult in good health. Both conserved end residues are part of each CDR3. Each record gives: V gene, CDR3 length, J gene, clone size, D gene, CDR3 DNA, CDR3 protein. A D gene is named only where the DNA matches it firmly. For some rows the clone size is stated as once, few or many, or as a class when expanded; others skip it.

v_call: TRBV27; cdr3_length: 14; j_call: TRBJ1-1; clone_size: NA; d_call: NA; cdr3_nt: TGTGCCAGCAGTTTATCCCTAGGCAACACTGAAGCTTTCTTT; cdr3_aa: CASSLSLGNTEAFF
v_call: TRBV27; cdr3_length: 11; j_call: TRBJ2-2; clone_size: NA; d_call: NA; cdr3_nt: TGTGCCAGCGGTGGCGCCGGGGAGCTGTTTTTT; cdr3_aa: CASGGAGELFF
v_call: TRBV3-1/TRBV3-2; cdr3_length: 12; j_call: TRBJ2-1; clone_size: NA; d_call: NA; cdr3_nt: TGTGCCAGCAGCCAAAAGGGGGATGAGCAGTTCTTC; cdr3_aa: CASSQKGDEQFF
v_call: TRBV5-6; cdr3_length: 16; j_call: TRBJ2-2; clone_size: few; d_call: TRBD1; cdr3_nt: TGTGCCAGCAGCCGCCCGACAGGGGGAGTCACCGGGGAGCTGTTTTTT; cdr3_aa: CASSRPTGGVTGELFF
v_call: TRBV2; cdr3_length: 12; j_call: TRBJ1-2; clone_size: NA; d_call: NA; cdr3_nt: TGTGCCAGCAGGGGGCCCGACTATGGCTACACCTTC; cdr3_aa: CASRGPDYGYTF
v_call: TRBV28; cdr3_length: 13; j_call: TRBJ1-1; clone_size: NA; d_call: NA; cdr3_nt: TGTGCCAGCACCGGCATACGGGGCACTGAAGCTTTCTTT; cdr3_aa: CASTGIRGTEAFF
v_call: TRBV7-8; cdr3_length: 13; j_call: TRBJ2-3; clone_size: NA; d_call: NA; cdr3_nt: TGTGCCAGCAGCTACGCATCTTCAGATACGCAGTATTTT; cdr3_aa: CASSYASSDTQYF
v_call: TRBV7-9; cdr3_length: 14; j_call: TRBJ1-5; clone_size: NA; d_call: NA; cdr3_nt: TGTGCCAGCAGCTCGACGGGGGGCAATCAGCCCCAGCATTTT; cdr3_aa: CASSSTGGNQPQHF
v_call: TRBV25-1; cdr3_length: 15; j_call: TRBJ2-1; clone_size: NA; d_call: TRBD2; cdr3_nt: TGTGCCAGCAGTGGTCCTAGCGGGAGGGACAATGAGCAGTTCTTC; cdr3_aa: CASSGPSGRDNEQFF
v_call: TRBV19; cdr3_length: 16; j_call: TRBJ2-7; clone_size: NA; d_call: TRBD1; cdr3_nt: TGTGCCAGTAGTCCTAATACAGGGGCCCAGTCCTACGAGCAGTACTTC; cdr3_aa: CASSPNTGAQSYEQYF
v_call: TRBV5-8; cdr3_length: 13; j_call: TRBJ2-5; clone_size: few; d_call: NA; cdr3_nt: TGTGCCAGCAGCCCATGGGGCCTGGAGACCCAGTACTTC; cdr3_aa: CASSPWGLETQYF
v_call: TRBV10-3; cdr3_length: 14; j_call: TRBJ2-3; clone_size: NA; d_call: NA; cdr3_nt: TGTGCCATCAGTGAGTCGATGGCAGCGGATACGCAGTATTTT; cdr3_aa: CAISESMAADTQYF
v_call: TRBV18; cdr3_length: 16; j_call: TRBJ2-3; clone_size: NA; d_call: TRBD2; cdr3_nt: TGTGCCAGCTTATCCGGGACTAGCATCCAGACAGATACGCAGTATTTT; cdr3_aa: CASLSGTSIQTDTQYF
v_call: TRBV28; cdr3_length: 15; j_call: TRBJ2-6; clone_size: once; d_call: NA; cdr3_nt: TGTGCCAGCACCCCTGGGCTAATCTGGGCCAACGTCCTGACTTTC; cdr3_aa: CASTPGLIWANVLTF
v_call: TRBV14; cdr3_length: 17; j_call: TRBJ2-7; clone_size: NA; d_call: TRBD1; cdr3_nt: TGTGCCAGCAGCCAACTTCACCGGGACAGGGGGTCCTACGAGCAGTACTTC; cdr3_aa: CASSQLHRDRGSYEQYF
v_call: TRBV5-4; cdr3_length: 14; j_call: TRBJ2-7; clone_size: NA; d_call: NA; cdr3_nt: TGTGCCAGCAGCTTGGACAGGAACTCCTACGAGCAGTACTTC; cdr3_aa: CASSLDRNSYEQYF
v_call: TRBV3-1/TRBV3-2; cdr3_length: 14; j_call: TRBJ1-1; clone_size: NA; d_call: NA; cdr3_nt: TGTGCCAGCAGCCAAGAGACACGATGGACTGAAGCTTTCTTT; cdr3_aa: CASSQETRWTEAFF
v_call: TRBV11-3; cdr3_length: 17; j_call: TRBJ2-7; clone_size: NA; d_call: TRBD1; cdr3_nt: TGTGCCAGCAGCCCCCTCCGGGGACAGGGGGCCTCCTACGAGCAGTACTTC; cdr3_aa: CASSPLRGQGASYEQYF
v_call: TRBV7-9; cdr3_length: 15; j_call: TRBJ2-5; clone_size: few; d_call: NA; cdr3_nt: TGTGCCAGCAGACAAAGTATGGGGAGAGAAGAGACCCAGTACTTC; cdr3_aa: CASRQSMGREETQYF
v_call: TRBV6-5; cdr3_length: 16; j_call: TRBJ2-7; clone_size: NA; d_call: TRBD1; cdr3_nt: TGTGCCAGCAGTTACGCCGTAGAGGGGGCGGGTGTCGAGCAGTACTTC; cdr3_aa: CASSYAVEGAGVEQYF
v_call: TRBV18; cdr3_length: 14; j_call: TRBJ1-1; clone_size: NA; d_call: NA; cdr3_nt: TGTGCCAGCTCACCGCAGGGGCAAGGGACTGAAGCTTTCTTT; cdr3_aa: CASSPQGQGTEAFF
v_call: TRBV9; cdr3_length: 12; j_call: TRBJ2-1; clone_size: NA; d_call: NA; cdr3_nt: TGTGCCAGCAGCGTAGACGTTAATGAGCAGTTCTTC; cdr3_aa: CASSVDVNEQFF
v_call: TRBV6-2/TRBV6-3; cdr3_length: 15; j_call: TRBJ1-2; clone_size: NA; d_call: TRBD1; cdr3_nt: TGTGCCAGCAGCCCCAGGGACAGGGGGCGCGGAGGCTACACCTTC; cdr3_aa: CASSPRDRGRGGYTF
v_call: TRBV9; cdr3_length: 14; j_call: TRBJ1-1; clone_size: NA; d_call: TRBD1; cdr3_nt: TGTGCCAGCAGCGTAGACGACAGGGGTAGTGAAGCTTTCTTT; cdr3_aa: CASSVDDRGSEAFF
v_call: TRBV4-1; cdr3_length: 13; j_call: TRBJ2-3; clone_size: NA; d_call: NA; cdr3_nt: TGCGCCAGCAAGCAGGCAGCCACAGATACGCAGTATTTT; cdr3_aa: CASKQAATDTQYF